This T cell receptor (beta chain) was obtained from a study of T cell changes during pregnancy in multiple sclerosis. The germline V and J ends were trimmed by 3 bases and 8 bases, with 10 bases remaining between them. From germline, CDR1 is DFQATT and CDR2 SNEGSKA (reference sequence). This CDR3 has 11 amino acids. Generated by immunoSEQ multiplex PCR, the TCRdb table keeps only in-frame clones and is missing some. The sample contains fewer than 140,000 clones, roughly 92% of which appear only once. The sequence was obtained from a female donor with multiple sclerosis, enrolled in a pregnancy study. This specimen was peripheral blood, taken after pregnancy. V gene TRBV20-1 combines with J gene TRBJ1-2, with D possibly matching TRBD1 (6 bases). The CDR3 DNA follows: TGCAGTGCTAGTCAGGGGCCAGGCTACACCTTC. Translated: CSASQGPGYTF.